The clone carrying this T cell receptor beta chain was detected once. Its antigen is not identified. This entry belongs to a study of a mutant IDH1 vaccine in newly diagnosed glioma. For the study at large: Treated patients, roughly 62% male and around 38% female, averaged approximately 40 years of age.

Time point meaning: baseline, week 1 (first vaccination visit). Specified treatment: pre-vaccination baseline after standard-of-care therapy. The study enrolled donors with new WHO grade 3 or 4 IDH1-mutant, ATRX-lost astrocytomas. The V gene's germline CDR1 is LGHNA and CDR2 YNFKEQ. The CDR3 extends over 16 amino acids. Trimming shortened V by 0 bases and J by 4 bases, and 16 bases separated the two germline ends. Libraries were prepared by immunoSEQ multiplex PCR; TCRdb keeps only in-frame clonotypes and omits some of them. The sample includes 80,000 to 100,000 clones, 82% of them seen just once. Findings and caveats of the study: Pseudoprogression seemed unlinked to shifts in top peripheral T cell clonotypes.

V is TRBV4-2 and J is TRBJ2-7; D gene unclear. The source was PBMCs, collected from a glioma patient treated with radiotherapy, temozolomide or both. This receptor was obtained from a man aged 35-49 years with glioma. Some clones in this sample may be carry-over from other donors' samples. CDR3 region: CASSQETSAIGYEQYF. CDR3 sequence (DNA): TGTGCCAGCAGCCAAGAAACCTCGGCCATAGGGTACGAGCAGTACTTC.